The next 25 T cell receptor beta chains were all read from a single sample in a study of T cell responses to AZD1222 COVID-19 vaccine. Method: immunoSEQ multiplex PCR; TCRdb's copy keeps in-frame clones and lacks some. Counted here are about 140,000 clones, approximately 94% occurring once; the ten biggest clones make up around 4.7%. Sequences were derived from peripheral blood, sampled on day 0 of AZD1222 vaccination. The receptors here all came from an adult in good health.

The genes are TRBV29-1 and TRBJ1-2; D call uncertain. V lost 7 bases, J lost 11 bases, and 17 bases lay in between. The CDR3 sequence is 11 residues long. Germline V gives CDR1 SQVTM, CDR2 ANQGSEA. The CDR3 DNA sequence: TGCAGCGCCCCAGAAGATGGAAGGTACACCTTC. It is translated as CSAPEDGRYTF.

This clone was counted a few times. The J gene is TRBJ2-1, the V gene TRBV15, with D perhaps TRBD2 (6 bases). Germline V lookup: CDR1 LNHNV, CDR2 YYDKDF (reference sequence). The CDR3 is 14 residues long. V lost 1 base to trimming and J lost 8 bases, with 12 bases between them. Here the CDR3 reads CATSRAGDADEQFF. CDR3 in DNA: TGTGCCACCAGCAGAGCGGGAGATGCCGATGAGCAGTTCTTC.

The V gene is TRBV6-5, the J gene TRBJ2-7; no firm D call. Germline CDR1 and CDR2: MNHEY and SVGAGI. V gave up 10 bases and J gave up 4 bases, with 11 bases separating them. The CDR3 extends over 11 amino acids. The CDR3 coding sequence is TGTGCCACCAAGGCCCGTTACGAGCAGTACTTC. Amino acids: CATKARYEQYF.

The V call is TRBV4-2, the J call TRBJ1-4, with TRBD1 as a possible D gene (5 bases). Germline V lookup: CDR1 LGHNA, CDR2 YNFKEQ. V was clipped by 1 base and J by 0 bases, with 6 bases between them. This CDR3 has 15 amino acids. CDR3 in amino acids: CASSQAGTTNEKLFF. CDR3 in DNA: TGTGCCAGCAGCCAAGCAGGGACAACTAATGAAAAACTGTTTTTT.

The J gene is TRBJ1-2, the V gene TRBV4-2; the D is unclear. CDR1 is LGHNA, CDR2 YNFKEQ, per germline. V was pared by 0 bases and J by 3 bases, with 14 bases between. The CDR3 covers 16 residues. CDR3 nucleotides: TGTGCCAGCAGCCAAGATGAGCAGGACCCCTACTATGGCTACACCTTC. It yields the protein CASSQDEQDPYYGYTF.

The chain is built from TRBV19 and TRBJ2-1; unclear D gene. CDR3 length equals 11 residues. V shed 4 bases and J shed 10 bases, with 8 bases lying between them. Looked up from germline, CDR1 is LNHDA and CDR2 is SQIVND (reference sequence). The CDR3 spells CASSKGPEQFF. In nucleotides, the CDR3 is TGTGCCAGTAGTAAAGGGCCCGAGCAGTTCTTC. Looking up the rest from reference TRBV19 and TRBJ2-1 gives the full variable domain: DGGITQSPKYLFRKEGQNVTLSCEQNLNHDAMYWYRQDPGQGLRLIYYSQIVNDFQKGDIAEGYSVSREKKESFPLTVTSAQKNPTAFYLCASSKGPEQFFGPGTRLTVL.

This clone was counted once. This sequence joins TRBV19 and TRBJ1-2; D is uncertain. The CDR3 runs to 15 residues. Germline values: CDR1 LNHDA, CDR2 SQIVND (reference sequence). V was pared by 5 bases and J by 0 bases, with 13 bases between. CDR3 sequence: CASSPTLTANYGYTF. The CDR3 DNA reads TGTGCCAGTAGTCCGACATTGACTGCTAACTATGGCTACACCTTC.

This chain connects TRBV15 to TRBJ2-5; D possibly matches TRBD1 or TRBD2 (6 bases each). From germline, CDR1 is LNHNV and CDR2 YYDKDF (reference sequence). V lost 5 bases, J lost 3 bases, and 13 bases lay in between. The CDR3 covers 14 residues. The CDR3 coding sequence is TGTGCCACCAGCGGCCCGGGGGCCGAAGAGACCCAGTACTTC. It codes for CATSGPGAEETQYF.

This clone was picked up one time. The chain combines TRBV5-1 with TRBJ1-1, with D unresolved. V was trimmed by 3 bases and J by 8 bases, leaving 20 bases between them. CDR1 and CDR2 (germline): SGHRS, YFSETQ. The CDR3 has 15 residues. The DNA for the CDR3 is TGCGCCAGCAGCTGGTATTCAGCCATAGGGATGGAAGCTTTCTTT. Amino acids: CASSWYSAIGMEAFF.

The rearrangement joins TRBV5-1 to TRBJ1-3; D is uncertain. Trimming cost V 2 bases and J 0 bases, with 12 bases left between them. There are 16 residues in the CDR3. CDR1 and CDR2 (germline): SGHRS, YFSETQ. CDR3 sequence (DNA): TGCGCCAGCAGCTTCATGTCGACGCGCTCTGGAAACACCATATATTTT. Translating it yields CASSFMSTRSGNTIYF.

In DNA form, the CDR3 reads TGCGCCAGCAGCCCGATTTCGACAGGGGAAGGCTACGAGCAGTACTTC. This codes for CASSPISTGEGYEQYF. The rearrangement joins TRBV4-1 to TRBJ2-7; 8 bases match TRBD1. This CDR3 contains 16 residues. The germline gives CDR1 MGHRA, CDR2 YSYEKL. V shed 4 bases, J shed 3 bases, and the junction held 11 bases outside the gene matches.

V is TRBV9 and J is TRBJ2-1; tentative D call: TRBD2 (7 bases). CDR3 size: 20 residues. The germline V gene has CDR1 SGDLS and CDR2 YYNGEE. The germline V and J ends were trimmed by 2 bases and 4 bases, with 28 bases remaining between them. CDR3 nucleotide sequence: TGTGCCAGCAGCGTGACCGCGCAAGGAAGGGGGAGGGACTCATACAATGAGCAGTTCTTC. Amino acid sequence: CASSVTAQGRGRDSYNEQFF. The entire variable domain, with the rest obtained from reference TRBV9 and TRBJ2-1, is as follows: DSGVTQTPKHLITATGQRVTLRCSPRSGDLSVYWYQQSLDQGLQFLIQYYNGEERAKGNILERFSAQQFPDLHSELNLSSLELGDSALYFCASSVTAQGRGRDSYNEQFFGPGTRLTVL.

The chain couples TRBV5-1 to TRBJ1-1; 9 bases agree with TRBD1. V was pared by 3 bases and J by 5 bases, with 8 bases of the junction left unmatched. Germline V gene data show CDR1 as SGHRS and CDR2 as YFSETQ. This CDR3 is 15 amino acids long. In DNA form, the CDR3 reads TGCGCCAGCAGCTCTGGACAGGGGATGGGAACTGAAGCTTTCTTT. Encoded protein: CASSSGQGMGTEAFF.

The rearrangement links TRBV5-4 to TRBJ2-4, with TRBD2 matching 9 bases. J lost 0 bases, V lost 5 bases, and 6 bases had no gene match. Germline CDR1 and CDR2: SGHNT and YYREEE (reference sequence). CDR3 length equals 16 residues. CDR3 in DNA: TGTGCCAGCAGTCCTAGCGGGGACCTAGCCAAAAACATTCAGTACTTC. Translating it yields CASSPSGDLAKNIQYF.

This clone was picked up one time. The rearrangement joins TRBV12-5 to TRBJ2-7; D uncertain. The V and J ends lost 6 bases and 5 bases respectively, with 17 bases between them. The CDR3 is made up of 14 amino acids. Germline V lookup: CDR1 LGHNT, CDR2 FRNRAP. The CDR3 loop is CASGPSGFSNEQYF. DNA of the CDR3: TGTGCTAGTGGCCCCAGTGGGTTTAGTAACGAGCAGTACTTC.

The V call is TRBV6-5, the J call TRBJ2-7; 7 bases align to TRBD1. This CDR3 comprises 14 residues. CDR1 and CDR2 from the germline V gene are MNHEY and SVGAGI. V shed 5 bases, J shed 3 bases, and the junction held 7 bases outside the gene matches. The CDR3 DNA reads TGTGCCAGCAGTCGGACAGGCGTAGGCTACGAGCAGTACTTC. Translating it yields CASSRTGVGYEQYF.

This chain links TRBV6-2 or TRBV6-3 with TRBJ1-4; 9 bases agree with TRBD1. The CDR3 spans 14 residues. Trimming removed 5 bases from V and 8 bases from J; junction bases left unmatched: 6. Germline CDR1 MNHEY, CDR2 SVGEGT. Written as DNA, the CDR3 is TGTGCCAGCAGTACTGACAGGGGGAGCGAAAAACTGTTTTTT. It is translated as CASSTDRGSEKLFF.

CDR3 nucleotide sequence: TGTGCCAGCAGTTTTTCCAGCGAATACAATGAGCAGTTCTTC. Translated: CASSFSSEYNEQFF. V is TRBV27 and J is TRBJ2-1; D not certain. There are 14 residues in the CDR3. Germline values: CDR1 MNHEY, CDR2 SMNVEV (reference sequence). Trimming took 3 bases from V and 4 from J, leaving 10 bases between them.

The chain combines TRBV6-5 with TRBJ1-3; 7 nucleotides match TRBD1. The CDR3 is 15 amino acids. The V gene's germline CDR1 is MNHEY and CDR2 SVGAGI. The junction had 5 bases not matched to a gene; V was cut back by 2 bases and J by 4 bases. The CDR3 DNA reads TGTGCCAGCAGTTACGGGACAGAAGCAGGAAACACCATATATTTT. It is translated as CASSYGTEAGNTIYF.

The rearrangement links TRBV4-1 to TRBJ1-1, with TRBD1 as a possible D gene (5 bases). The CDR3 length is 15 residues. The V and J ends lost 1 base and 7 bases respectively, with 16 bases between them. The germline CDR1 and CDR2 sequences are MGHRA and YSYEKL. In nucleotides, the CDR3 is TGCGCCAGCAGCCAAGTCCAGGGCGTCTTTTATGAAGCTTTCTTT. This codes for CASSQVQGVFYEAFF.

Written as DNA, the CDR3 is TGTGCCAGCTCACAAAGACAGGGCTCGGAGCAGTACTTC. Translating it yields CASSQRQGSEQYF. This chain joins TRBV18 and TRBJ2-7; 7 positions agree with TRBD1. The CDR3 has 13 amino acids. Germline V CDR1 and CDR2: KGHSH, LQKENI. Trimming at V came to 4 bases and at J to 7 bases, leaving 7 bases not matched to a gene.

The rearrangement uses TRBV6-5 and TRBJ2-7; a weak D match, TRBD1 (6 bases). The CDR3 has 13 amino acids. Germline CDR1 MNHEY, CDR2 SVGAGI. The V gene lost 6 bases and the J gene lost 2 bases, with 11 bases spanning the gap. DNA for the CDR3: TGTGCCAGCAGAGATGGGACAACCTACGAGCAGTACTTC. Its protein product is CASRDGTTYEQYF.

The chain couples TRBV19 to TRBJ1-3; no definite D call. V lost 6 bases, J lost 3 bases, and 18 bases lay in between. CDR1 LNHDA and CDR2 SQIVND come from the germline V gene (reference sequence). The CDR3 is made up of 16 amino acids. CDR3 bases: TGTGCCAGTAGCAATGGGCCGGGAACTAGTGGAAACACCATATATTTT. Translating it yields CASSNGPGTSGNTIYF.

V is TRBV29-1 and J is TRBJ2-5, with 8 bases lining up with TRBD1. The length of the CDR3 is 14 residues. V shed 4 bases, J shed 5 bases, and the junction held 9 bases outside the gene matches. CDR1 is SQVTM, CDR2 ANQGSEA, per germline. The DNA of the CDR3 is TGCAGCGTTGTTCACAGGGGGGCTCGGGAGACCCAGTACTTC. Translation: CSVVHRGARETQYF. Full variable domain (rest looked up from reference TRBV29-1 and TRBJ2-5): SAVISQKPSRDICQRGTSLTIQCQVDSQVTMMFWYRQQPGQSLTLIATANQGSEATYESGFVIDKFPISRPNLTFSTLTVSNMSPEDSSIYLCSVVHRGARETQYFGPGTRLLVL.

The rearrangement uses TRBV5-1 and TRBJ2-5; the D gene is possibly TRBD2 (6 bases). With 4 bases removed from V and 2 bases from J, the gap between germline ends came to 9 bases. The CDR3 is 13 amino acids. CDR1 and CDR2 (germline): SGHRS, YFSETQ. CDR3 nucleotides: TGCGCCAGCAGCCTACGGGAGCAAGAGACCCAGTACTTC. It yields the protein CASSLREQETQYF. The complete variable domain, with remaining parts taken from reference TRBV5-1 and TRBJ2-5, reads KAGVTQTPRYLIKTRGQQVTLSCSPISGHRSVSWYQQTPGQGLQFLFEYFSETQRNKGNFPGRFSGRQFSNSRSEMNVSTLELGDSALYLCASSLREQETQYFGPGTRLLVL.